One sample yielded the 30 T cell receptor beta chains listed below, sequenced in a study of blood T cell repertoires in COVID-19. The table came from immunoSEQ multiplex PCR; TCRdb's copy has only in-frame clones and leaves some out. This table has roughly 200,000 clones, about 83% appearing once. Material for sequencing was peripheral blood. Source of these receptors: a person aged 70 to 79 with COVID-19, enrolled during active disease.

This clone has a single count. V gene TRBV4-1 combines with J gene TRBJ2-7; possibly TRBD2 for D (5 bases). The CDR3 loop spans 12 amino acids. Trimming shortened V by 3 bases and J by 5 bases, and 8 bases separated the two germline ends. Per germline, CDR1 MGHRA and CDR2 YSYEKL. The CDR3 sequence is CASSHGLNEQYF. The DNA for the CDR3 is TGCGCCAGCAGCCACGGACTTAACGAGCAGTACTTC.

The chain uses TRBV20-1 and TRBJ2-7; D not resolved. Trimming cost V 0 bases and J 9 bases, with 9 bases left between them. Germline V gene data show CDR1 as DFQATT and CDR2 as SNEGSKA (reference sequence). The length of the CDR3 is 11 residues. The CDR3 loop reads CSARDGQTQYF. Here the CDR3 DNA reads TGCAGTGCTAGAGATGGGCAGACGCAGTACTTC.

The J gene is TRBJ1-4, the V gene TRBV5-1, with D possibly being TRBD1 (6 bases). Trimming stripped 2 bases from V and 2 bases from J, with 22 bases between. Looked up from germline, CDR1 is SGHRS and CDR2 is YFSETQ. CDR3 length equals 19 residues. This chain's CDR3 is CASSFMPSRQEATNEKLFF. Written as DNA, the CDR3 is TGCGCCAGCAGCTTTATGCCCTCAAGACAGGAGGCGACTAATGAAAAACTGTTTTTT.

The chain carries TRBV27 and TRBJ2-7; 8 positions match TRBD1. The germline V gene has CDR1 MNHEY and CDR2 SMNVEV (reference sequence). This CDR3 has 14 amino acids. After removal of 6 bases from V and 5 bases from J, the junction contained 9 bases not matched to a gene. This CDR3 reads CASRTSGTGHEQYF. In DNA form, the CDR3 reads TGTGCCAGCAGAACCTCCGGGACAGGCCACGAGCAGTACTTC.

The CDR3 nucleotides are TGTGCCAGCAGCTTAGCCCCCGGGACAGGGGTTTATGAGCAGTTCTTC. This gives the protein CASSLAPGTGVYEQFF. J is TRBJ2-1 and V is TRBV7-8; TRBD1 matches 10 bases. In germline, CDR1 is SGHVS, CDR2 FQNEAQ. The V gene end was trimmed by 0 bases and the J gene end by 8 bases; junction bases not matched to a gene: 7. The CDR3 has 16 amino acids.

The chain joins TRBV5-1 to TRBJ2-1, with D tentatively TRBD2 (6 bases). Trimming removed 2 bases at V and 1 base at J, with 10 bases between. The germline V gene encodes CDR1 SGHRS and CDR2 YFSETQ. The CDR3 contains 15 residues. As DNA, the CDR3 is TGCGCCAGCAGCTTTGTAGGGACTTCCTACAATGAGCAGTTCTTC. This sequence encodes CASSFVGTSYNEQFF.

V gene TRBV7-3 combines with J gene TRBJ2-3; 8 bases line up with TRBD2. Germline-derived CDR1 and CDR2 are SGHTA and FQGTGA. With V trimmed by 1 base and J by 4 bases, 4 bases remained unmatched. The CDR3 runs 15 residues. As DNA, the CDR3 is TGTGCCAGCAGCTTAAGGGCGGGGGGCTCAGATACGCAGTATTTT. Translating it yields CASSLRAGGSDTQYF.

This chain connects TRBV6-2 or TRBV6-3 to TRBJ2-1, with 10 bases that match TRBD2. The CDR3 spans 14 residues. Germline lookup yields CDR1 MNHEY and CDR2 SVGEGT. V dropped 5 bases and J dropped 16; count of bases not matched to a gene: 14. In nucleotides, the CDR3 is TGTGCCAGCAGTCGGGGGCTTGCTAGCGGGAGTTGTTTCTTC. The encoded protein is CASSRGLASGSCFF.

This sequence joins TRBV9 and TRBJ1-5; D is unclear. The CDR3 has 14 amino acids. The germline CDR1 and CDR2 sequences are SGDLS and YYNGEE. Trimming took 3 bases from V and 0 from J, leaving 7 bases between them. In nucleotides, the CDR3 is TGTGCCAGCAGCGCTCAGGATAGCAATCAGCCCCAGCATTTT. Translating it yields CASSAQDSNQPQHF.

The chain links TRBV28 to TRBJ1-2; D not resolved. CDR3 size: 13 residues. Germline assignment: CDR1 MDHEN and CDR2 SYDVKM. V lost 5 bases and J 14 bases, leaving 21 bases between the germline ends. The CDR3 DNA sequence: TGTGCCAGCAGTCTGCACCATGGGGAGGGTCGGACCTTC. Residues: CASSLHHGEGRTF.

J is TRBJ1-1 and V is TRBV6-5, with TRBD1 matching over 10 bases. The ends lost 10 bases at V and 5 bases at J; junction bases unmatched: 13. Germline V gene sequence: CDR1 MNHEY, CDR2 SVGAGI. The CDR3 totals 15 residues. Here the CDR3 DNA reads TGTGCCACGAAGCGCCCGGGACAGGGGTTGACTGAAGCTTTCTTT. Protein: CATKRPGQGLTEAFF.

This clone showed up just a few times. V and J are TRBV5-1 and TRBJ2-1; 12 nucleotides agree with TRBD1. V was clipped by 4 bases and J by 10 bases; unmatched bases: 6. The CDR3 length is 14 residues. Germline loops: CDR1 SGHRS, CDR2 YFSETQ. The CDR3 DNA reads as TGCGCCAGCAGCCCGGGACAGGGGGCGCAGGAGCAGTTCTTC. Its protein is CASSPGQGAQEQFF.

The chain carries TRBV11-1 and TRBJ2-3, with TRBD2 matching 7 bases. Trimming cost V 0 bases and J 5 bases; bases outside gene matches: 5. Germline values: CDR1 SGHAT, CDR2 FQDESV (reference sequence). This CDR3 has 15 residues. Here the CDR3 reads CASSLARGVIDTQYF. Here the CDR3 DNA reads TGTGCCAGCAGCTTAGCTCGGGGGGTGATAGATACGCAGTATTTT.

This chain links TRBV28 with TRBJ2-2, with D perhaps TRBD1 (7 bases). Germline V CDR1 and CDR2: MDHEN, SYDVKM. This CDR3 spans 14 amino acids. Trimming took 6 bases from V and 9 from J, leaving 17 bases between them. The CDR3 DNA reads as TGTGCCAGCAGACCTCAAGGAGGGGGCAGGGAGCTGTTTTTT. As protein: CASRPQGGGRELFF.

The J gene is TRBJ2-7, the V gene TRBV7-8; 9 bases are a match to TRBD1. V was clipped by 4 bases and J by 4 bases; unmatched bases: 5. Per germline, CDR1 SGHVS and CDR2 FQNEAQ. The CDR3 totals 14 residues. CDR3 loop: CASSYGDREYEQYF. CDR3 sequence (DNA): TGTGCCAGCAGCTACGGGGACAGGGAGTACGAGCAGTACTTC.

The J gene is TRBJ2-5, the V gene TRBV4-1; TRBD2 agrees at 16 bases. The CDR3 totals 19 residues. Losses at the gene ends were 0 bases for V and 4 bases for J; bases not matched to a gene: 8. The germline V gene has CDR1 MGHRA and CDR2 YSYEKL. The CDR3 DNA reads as TGCGCCAGCAGCCAAGACGGGACTAGCGGGAGGGCGTCGGGAGAGACCCAGTACTTC. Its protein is CASSQDGTSGRASGETQYF.

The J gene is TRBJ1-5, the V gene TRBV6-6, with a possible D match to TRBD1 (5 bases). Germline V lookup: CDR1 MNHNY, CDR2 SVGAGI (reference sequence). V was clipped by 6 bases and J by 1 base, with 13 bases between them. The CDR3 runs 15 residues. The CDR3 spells CASSAGGGSNQPQHF. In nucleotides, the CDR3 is TGTGCCAGCAGCGCCGGGGGGGGGAGCAATCAGCCCCAGCATTTT.

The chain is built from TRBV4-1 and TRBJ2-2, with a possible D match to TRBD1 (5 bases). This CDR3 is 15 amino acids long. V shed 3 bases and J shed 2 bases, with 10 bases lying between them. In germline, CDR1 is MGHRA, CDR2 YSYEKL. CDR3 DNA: TGCGCCAGCAGCCAGGCCGACAGTAACACCGGGGAGCTGTTTTTT. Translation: CASSQADSNTGELFF.

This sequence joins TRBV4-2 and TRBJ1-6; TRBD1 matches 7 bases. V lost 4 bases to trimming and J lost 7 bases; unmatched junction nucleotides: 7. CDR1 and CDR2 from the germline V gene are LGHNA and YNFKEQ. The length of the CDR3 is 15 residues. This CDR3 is CASSPEQGTNSPLHF. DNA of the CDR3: TGTGCCAGCAGCCCCGAACAGGGGACCAATTCACCCCTCCACTTT.

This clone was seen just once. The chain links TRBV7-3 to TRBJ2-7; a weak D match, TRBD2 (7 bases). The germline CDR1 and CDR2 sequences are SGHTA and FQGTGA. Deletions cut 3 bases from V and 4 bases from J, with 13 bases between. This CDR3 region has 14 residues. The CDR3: CASSLRGGRYEQYF. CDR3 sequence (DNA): TGTGCCAGCAGCTTGAGGGGGGGCCGGTACGAGCAGTACTTC.

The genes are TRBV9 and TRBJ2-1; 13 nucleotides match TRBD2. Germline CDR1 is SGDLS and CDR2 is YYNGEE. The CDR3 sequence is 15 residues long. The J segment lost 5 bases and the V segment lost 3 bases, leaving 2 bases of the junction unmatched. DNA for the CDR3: TGTGCCAGCAGCGGAGGACTAGCGGGAGACAATGAGCAGTTCTTC. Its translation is CASSGGLAGDNEQFF.

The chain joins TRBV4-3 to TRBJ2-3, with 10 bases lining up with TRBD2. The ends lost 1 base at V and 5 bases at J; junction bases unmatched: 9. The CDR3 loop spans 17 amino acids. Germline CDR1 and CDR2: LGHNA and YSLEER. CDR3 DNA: TGCGCCAGCAGCCAAGGGGCAAGCGGGGGGGCCGTAGATACGCAGTATTTT. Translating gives CASSQGASGGAVDTQYF.

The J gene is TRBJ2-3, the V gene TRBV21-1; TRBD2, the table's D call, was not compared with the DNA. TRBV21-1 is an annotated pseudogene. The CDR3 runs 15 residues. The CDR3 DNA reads TGTGCCAGCAGCCCCCTAGCACCTAGCACAGATACGCAGTATTTT. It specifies CASSPLAPSTDTQYF.

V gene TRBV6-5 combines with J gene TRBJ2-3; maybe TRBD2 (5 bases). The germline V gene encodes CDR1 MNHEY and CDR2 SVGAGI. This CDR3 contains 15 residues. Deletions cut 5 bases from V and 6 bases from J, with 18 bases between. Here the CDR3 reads CASSSRNRPGDTQYF. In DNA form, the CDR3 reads TGTGCCAGCAGTAGCAGAAATCGGCCGGGGGATACGCAGTATTTT.

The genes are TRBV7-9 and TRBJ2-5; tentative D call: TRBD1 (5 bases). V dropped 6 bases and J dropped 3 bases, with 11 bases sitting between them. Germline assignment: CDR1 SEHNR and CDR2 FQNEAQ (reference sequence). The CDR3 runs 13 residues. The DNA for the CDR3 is TGTGCCAGCAGGGACACGAATAAAGAGACCCAGTACTTC. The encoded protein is CASRDTNKETQYF.

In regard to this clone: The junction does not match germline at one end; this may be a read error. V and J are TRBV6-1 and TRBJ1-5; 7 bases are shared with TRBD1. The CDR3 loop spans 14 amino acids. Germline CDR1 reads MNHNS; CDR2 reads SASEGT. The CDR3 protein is CASREGQANQPQHF. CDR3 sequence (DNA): TGTGCCAGCAGAGAAGGACAGGCAAATCAGCCCCAGCATTTT.

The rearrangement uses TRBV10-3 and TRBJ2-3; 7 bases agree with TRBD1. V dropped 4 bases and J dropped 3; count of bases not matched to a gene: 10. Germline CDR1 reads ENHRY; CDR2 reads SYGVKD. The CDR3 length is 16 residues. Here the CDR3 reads CAISAQDRDLTDTQYF. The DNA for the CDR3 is TGTGCCATCAGTGCACAAGACAGGGATCTTACAGATACGCAGTATTTT.

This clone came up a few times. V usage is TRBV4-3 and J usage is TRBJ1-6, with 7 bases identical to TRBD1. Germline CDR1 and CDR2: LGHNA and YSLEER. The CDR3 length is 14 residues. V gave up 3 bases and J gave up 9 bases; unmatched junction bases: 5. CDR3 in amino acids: CASSHGTAGSPLHF. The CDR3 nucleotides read TGCGCCAGCAGCCACGGGACAGCGGGTTCACCCCTCCACTTT.

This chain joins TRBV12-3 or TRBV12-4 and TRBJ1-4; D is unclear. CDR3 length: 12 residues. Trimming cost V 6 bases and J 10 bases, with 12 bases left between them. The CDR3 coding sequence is TGTGCCAGCAGAGGCTCCCGCGGAAAACTGTTTTTT. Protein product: CASRGSRGKLFF.

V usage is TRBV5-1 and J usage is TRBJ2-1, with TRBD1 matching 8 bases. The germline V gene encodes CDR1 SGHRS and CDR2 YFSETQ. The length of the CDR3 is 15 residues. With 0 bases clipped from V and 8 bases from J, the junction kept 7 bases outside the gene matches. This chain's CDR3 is CASSLVGQGRDEQFF. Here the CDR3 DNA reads TGCGCCAGCAGCTTGGTAGGACAGGGACGTGATGAGCAGTTCTTC.